The present T cell receptor (beta chain) was sequenced within a study of early T cells in non-severe SARS-CoV-2 infection. On the study more broadly: Chains stayed unpaired after sequencing of bulk RNA from unsorted whole blood. The study, taken as a whole, reports: Reliance on VDJdb matching favored anti-spike CD8 responses; private and CD4 specificities were missed.

Unique molecular identifiers (one per individual cDNA molecule) were attached. Each CDR3 protein is one row after TCRdb ran MiXCR on the 5' RACE reads. The sample has roughly 120,000 distinct CDR3 sequences, around an eighth seen once. About this clonotype itself: Its matching antigen is unknown.

CDR3 size: 16 residues. V lost 2 bases and J 0 bases, leaving 13 bases between the germline ends. Germline CDR1 KGHSH, CDR2 LQKENI. This sequence was found in an adult who was a healthcare worker with PCR-confirmed SARS-CoV-2 infection or an uninfected control (not recorded which). The input for sequencing was whole blood, taken at baseline. The chain employs TRBV18 and TRBJ1-1; D not resolved. The DNA of the CDR3 is TGTGCCAGCTCACCAAGGAAAGGCGGCATGAACACTGAAGCTTTCTTT. It encodes CASSPRKGGMNTEAFF.